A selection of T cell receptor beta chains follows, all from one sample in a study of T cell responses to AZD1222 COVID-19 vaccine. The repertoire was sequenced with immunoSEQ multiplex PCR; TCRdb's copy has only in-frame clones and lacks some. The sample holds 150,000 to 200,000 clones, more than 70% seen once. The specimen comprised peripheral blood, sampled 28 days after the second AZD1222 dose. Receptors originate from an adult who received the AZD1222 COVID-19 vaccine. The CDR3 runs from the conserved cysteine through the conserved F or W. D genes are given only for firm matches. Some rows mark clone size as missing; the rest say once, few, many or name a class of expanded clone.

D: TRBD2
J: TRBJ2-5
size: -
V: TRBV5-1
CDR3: CASSSGGGARETQYF

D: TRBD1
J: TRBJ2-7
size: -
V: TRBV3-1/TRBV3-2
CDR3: CASSPPGQSSYEQYF

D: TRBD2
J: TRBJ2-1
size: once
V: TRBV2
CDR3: CASRSGTSGYNEQFF

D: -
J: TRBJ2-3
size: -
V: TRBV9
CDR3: CASSAQVGYTDTQYF

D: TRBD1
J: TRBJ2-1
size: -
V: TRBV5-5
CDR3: CASSRTGGDYNEQFF

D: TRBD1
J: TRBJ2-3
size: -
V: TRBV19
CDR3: CASRAPRGLRGTDTQYF

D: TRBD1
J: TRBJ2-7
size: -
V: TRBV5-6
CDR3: CASSFQGAREQYF

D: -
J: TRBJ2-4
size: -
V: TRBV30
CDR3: CAWSKWGLGPSAKNIQYF

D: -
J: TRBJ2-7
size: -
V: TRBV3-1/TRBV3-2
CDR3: CASSQLYYEQYF

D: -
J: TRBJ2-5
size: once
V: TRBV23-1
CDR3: CASSPPPVGGDPTGTQYF

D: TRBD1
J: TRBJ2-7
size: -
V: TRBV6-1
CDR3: CASSEYGDSARTYF

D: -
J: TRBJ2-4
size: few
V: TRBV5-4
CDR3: CASSLDRAQNIQYF

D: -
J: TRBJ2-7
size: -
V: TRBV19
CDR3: CASTQQYRGQYEQYF

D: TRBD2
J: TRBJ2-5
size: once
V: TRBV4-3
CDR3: CASSQEASGTQETQYF

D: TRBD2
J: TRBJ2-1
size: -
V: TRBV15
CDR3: CATSRDGSGSYEQFF

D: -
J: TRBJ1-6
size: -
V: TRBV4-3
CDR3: CASSHSGSGVQAHSPLHF

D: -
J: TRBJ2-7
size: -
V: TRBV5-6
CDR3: CASSLWTSLGQYF

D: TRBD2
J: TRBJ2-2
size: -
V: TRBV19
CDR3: CAGGSRTGELFF

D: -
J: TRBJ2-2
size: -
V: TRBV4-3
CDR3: CASSQGPLTNTGELFF

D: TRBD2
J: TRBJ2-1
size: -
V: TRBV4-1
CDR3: CASSPLLAGYSYNEQFF

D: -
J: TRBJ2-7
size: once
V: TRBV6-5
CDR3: CASSRSISYEQYF

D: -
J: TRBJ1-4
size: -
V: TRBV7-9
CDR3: CASNQSRVTTTNEKLFF

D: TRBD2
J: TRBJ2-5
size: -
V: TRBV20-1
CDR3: CSAPDRGAQYF

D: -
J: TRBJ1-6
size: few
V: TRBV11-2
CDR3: CASSKGGVSYNSPLHF

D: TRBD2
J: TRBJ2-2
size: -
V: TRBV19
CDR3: CASSILAGGTGPGELFF

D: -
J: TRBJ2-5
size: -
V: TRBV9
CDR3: CASSVGGMSQETQYF

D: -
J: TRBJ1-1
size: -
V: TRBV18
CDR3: CASSPRGAEAFF

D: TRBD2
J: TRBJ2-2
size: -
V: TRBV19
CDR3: CASSSGGWELFF

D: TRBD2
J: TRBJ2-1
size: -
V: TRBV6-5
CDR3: CASSGTSGGRHEQFF

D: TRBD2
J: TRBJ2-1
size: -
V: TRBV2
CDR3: CASSEAPAGAYNEQFF

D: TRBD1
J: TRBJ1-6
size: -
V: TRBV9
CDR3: CASSVESGQGGLSPLHF

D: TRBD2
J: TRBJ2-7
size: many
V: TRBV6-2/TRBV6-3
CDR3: CASSPGTSGSEEQYF

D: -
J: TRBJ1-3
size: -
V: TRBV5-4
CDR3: CASSFREVGNTIYF

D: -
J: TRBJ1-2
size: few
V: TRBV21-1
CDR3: CASSKDLRGGNYGYTF

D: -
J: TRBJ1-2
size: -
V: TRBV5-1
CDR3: CASSLGQANYGYTF

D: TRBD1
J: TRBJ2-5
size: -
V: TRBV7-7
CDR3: CASSLSRLAQGAQYF

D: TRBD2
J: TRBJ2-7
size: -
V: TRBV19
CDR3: CASSLGVAGEYEQYF

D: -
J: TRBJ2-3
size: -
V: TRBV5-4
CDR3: CASSSQGWSDTQYF

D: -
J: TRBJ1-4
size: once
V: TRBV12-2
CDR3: CASRLRGRSGTNEKLFF

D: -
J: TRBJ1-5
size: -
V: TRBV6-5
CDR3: CASSYSGQGKSPQHF

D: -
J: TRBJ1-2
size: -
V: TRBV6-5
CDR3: CASWYYGYTF

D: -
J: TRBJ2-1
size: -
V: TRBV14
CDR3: CASSQDHRSQFF

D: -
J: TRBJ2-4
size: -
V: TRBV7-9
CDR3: CASSSSRVGIDKNIQYF

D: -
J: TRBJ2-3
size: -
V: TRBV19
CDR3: CASSIFRGQGADTQYF

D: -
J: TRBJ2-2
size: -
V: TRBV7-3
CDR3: CASSFTGTNTGELFF

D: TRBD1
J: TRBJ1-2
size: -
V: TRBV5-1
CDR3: CASSFDRQGIRGYTF

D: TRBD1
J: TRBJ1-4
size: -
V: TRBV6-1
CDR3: CASSDIGGGIEKLFF

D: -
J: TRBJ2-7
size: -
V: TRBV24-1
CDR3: CATSDLLSSEQYF

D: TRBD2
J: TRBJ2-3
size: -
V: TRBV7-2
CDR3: CASSPPGTSIDTQYF

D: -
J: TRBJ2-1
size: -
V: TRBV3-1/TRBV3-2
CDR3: CASSQGGGGYNEQFF

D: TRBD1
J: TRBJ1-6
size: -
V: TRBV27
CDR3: CASSPRDRRNSPLHF

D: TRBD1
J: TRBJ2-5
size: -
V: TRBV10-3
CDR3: CAIRGQEEETQYF

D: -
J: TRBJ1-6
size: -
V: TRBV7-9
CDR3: CASSLGNSPLHF

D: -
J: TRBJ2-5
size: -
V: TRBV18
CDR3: CASSPPGLETQYF

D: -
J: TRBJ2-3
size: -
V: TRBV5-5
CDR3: CASSLEVNRIDTQYF